The next 10 T cell receptor beta chains were all read from a single sample in a study of blood T cell repertoires in COVID-19 (dated by TCRdb to about 2020). Receptors were amplified or captured by the immunoSEQ multiplex PCR assay. What TCRdb holds here is the immuneACCESS table cut down to in-frame rearrangements. Part of the clones is not present; checked against another copy, under half of the missing clones reflect an unresolved V gene, and the others are unexplained. The sample table contains 240,000 or so clones; only one count was recorded for about 83% of them. Roughly 2% of the sample belongs to the ten largest clones. Input material: peripheral blood. All receptors come from a man between 25 and 39 years old who had recovered from COVID-19.

This clone has just a few counts. The chain has TRBV30 and TRBJ1-6; a possible D gene is TRBD1 (5 bases). The V gene lost 4 bases and the J gene lost 12 bases, with 19 bases spanning the gap. Germline loops: CDR1 GTSNPN, CDR2 SVGIG (reference sequence). The length of the CDR3 is 14 residues. CDR3 in DNA: TGTGCCTGGAACGTACGGGGGAAATTCGTACCCCTCCACTTT. As protein: CAWNVRGKFVPLHF. Supplemented by reference TRBV30 and TRBJ1-6, the full variable domain reads SQTIHQWPATLVQPVGSPLSLECTVEGTSNPNLYWYRQAAGRGLQLLFYSVGIGQISSEVPQNLSASRPQDRQFILSSKKLLLSDSGFYLCAWNVRGKFVPLHFGNGTRLTVT.

CDR3 protein: CASSFQSYSGRGNEKLFF. The DNA of the CDR3 is TGTGCCAGCAGCTTTCAAAGTTATTCCGGCCGGGGAAATGAAAAACTGTTTTTT. The J gene is TRBJ1-4, the V gene TRBV7-9; D gene ambiguous. Trimming removed 3 bases at V and 5 bases at J, with 22 bases between. CDR1 is SEHNR, CDR2 FQNEAQ, per germline (reference sequence). This CDR3 region has 18 residues.

The chain is built from TRBV6-5 and TRBJ1-2, with 10 nucleotides matching TRBD1. CDR1 is MNHEY and CDR2 is SVGAGI in the germline V gene. V was clipped by 6 bases and J by 6 bases; unmatched bases: 4. The CDR3 totals 13 residues. CDR3 sequence reads: CASSQGQGNGYTF. The CDR3 DNA is TGTGCCAGCAGCCAGGGACAGGGGAATGGCTACACCTTC.

This clone appeared a single time. For the CDR3, the DNA is TGTGCCAGCAGCTTGGCCGGGACAGGGAATTCACCCCTCCACTTT. Translated, it gives CASSLAGTGNSPLHF. The J gene is TRBJ1-6, the V gene TRBV5-4; 9 nucleotides align to TRBD1. CDR3 length: 15 residues. The V and J ends lost 0 bases and 7 bases, in that order; junction bases with no gene match: 2. Per the germline V gene, CDR1 is SGHNT and CDR2 is YYREEE (reference sequence).

Only one count was recorded for this clone. The chain has TRBV2 and TRBJ1-3; TRBD1 might be the D (6 bases). Trimming took 2 bases from V and 8 from J, leaving 19 bases between them. The CDR3 runs 16 residues. The germline V gene has CDR1 SNHLY and CDR2 FYNNEI. The CDR3 sequence is CASSERQVLSRDTIYF. The CDR3 nucleotides read TGTGCCAGCAGTGAACGACAGGTTCTAAGTCGGGACACCATATATTTT.

This chain uses TRBV7-9 with TRBJ2-3, with TRBD1 matching 10 bases. J lost 5 bases, V lost 4 bases, and 6 bases had no gene match. The CDR3 consists of 15 residues. In germline, CDR1 is SEHNR, CDR2 FQNEAQ (reference sequence). CDR3 amino acids: CASSSRQGAGDTQYF. The CDR3 DNA sequence: TGTGCCAGCAGCTCCAGACAGGGGGCTGGAGATACGCAGTATTTT.

The rearrangement uses TRBV11-2 and TRBJ2-3; D uncertain. The V end was cut by 8 bases, the J end by 5 bases, with 5 bases between. There are 10 residues in the CDR3. Germline lookup yields CDR1 SGHAT and CDR2 FQNNGV. The CDR3 loop reads CASGQDTQYF. The CDR3 DNA is TGTGCCAGCGGGCAAGATACGCAGTATTTT.

The V and J genes are TRBV11-2 and TRBJ1-2; unclear D gene. CDR1 is SGHAT and CDR2 is FQNNGV in the germline V gene. CDR3 size: 13 residues. The V and J ends lost 5 bases and 8 bases respectively, with 15 bases between them. The CDR3 here is CASSGVLAHGYTF. CDR3 DNA sequence: TGTGCCAGCAGCGGAGTCCTGGCCCACGGCTACACCTTC.

The J gene is TRBJ2-5, the V gene TRBV11-2; 14 bases agree with TRBD2. CDR3 length: 17 residues. V lost 2 bases to trimming and J lost 4 bases; unmatched junction nucleotides: 6. The germline CDR1 and CDR2 sequences are SGHAT and FQNNGV. In DNA form, the CDR3 reads TGTGCCAGCAGCTTAATCGGGACTAGCGGGGGTCGAGAGACCCAGTACTTC. Amino acid sequence: CASSLIGTSGGRETQYF.

J is TRBJ2-2 and V is TRBV7-3; 10 bases are shared with TRBD2. The CDR3 covers 15 residues. V trimming: 4 bases; J trimming: 2 bases; junction bases outside the gene matches: 1. Germline V gene lookup returns CDR1 SGHTA and CDR2 FQGTGA. The CDR3 DNA follows: TGTGCCAGCAGCTCTAGCGGGAGAAACACCGGGGAGCTGTTTTTT. The encoded protein is CASSSSGRNTGELFF.